Presented here are 5 T cell receptor beta chains from one specimen sequenced in a study of cytomegalovirus exposure and HLA in healthy donors. PCR amplification relied on 60 Vbeta primers (plus 13 Jbeta primers). Profiled with immunoSEQ multiplex PCR; TCRdb holds only in-frame clones, not every one. The sample consists of 100,000 to 150,000 clones, approximately 80% of them appearing once. Sequencing was carried out using PBMCs. The receptors were gathered from a female donor in good health and CMV-seronegative.

This chain links TRBV27 with TRBJ2-5; perhaps TRBD2 as D (6 bases). The tail of the sequence fits TRBJ2-7 better, so the J call may be wrong. The CDR3 is made up of 16 amino acids. Germline V gene lookup returns CDR1 MNHEY and CDR2 SMNVEV (reference sequence). The CDR3 here is CASSPSPGGWGYEQYF. The CDR3 DNA sequence: TGTGCCAGCAGTCCCTCCCCTGGGGGGTGGGGCTACGAGCAGTACTTC.

This chain uses TRBV5-1 with TRBJ2-2; perhaps TRBD2 as D (6 bases). This CDR3 is 15 amino acids long. V lost 3 bases and J lost 4, with 13 bases in between. The germline V gene has CDR1 SGHRS and CDR2 YFSETQ. Written as DNA, the CDR3 is TGCGCCAGCAGCTATACTAGCCCCGGCACCGGGGAGCTGTTTTTT. This translates into CASSYTSPGTGELFF.

The rearrangement joins TRBV18 to TRBJ2-7; 10 nucleotides match TRBD1. The CDR3 extends over 17 amino acids. The V segment lost 2 bases and the J segment 5 bases; nucleotides outside the gene matches: 12. Germline V gene data show CDR1 as KGHSH and CDR2 as LQKENI. The CDR3: CASSPSSPGTGDDEQYF. CDR3 nucleotide sequence: TGTGCCAGCTCACCATCGAGTCCCGGGACAGGGGATGACGAGCAGTACTTC.

This clone showed up just once. The J gene is TRBJ2-2, the V gene TRBV4-1; 9 bases align to TRBD2. The CDR3 is made up of 17 amino acids. With 8 bases clipped from V and 4 bases from J, the junction kept 14 bases outside the gene matches. Per germline, CDR1 MGHRA and CDR2 YSYEKL. The CDR3 here is CASARGLSGSSTGELFF. In nucleotides, the CDR3 is TGCGCCAGCGCCAGGGGACTTAGCGGGAGTTCCACCGGGGAGCTGTTTTTT.

The table lists this clone with a count of one. The chain employs TRBV2 and TRBJ2-7; TRBD1 agrees at 9 bases. V trimming: 6 bases; J trimming: 7 bases; junction bases outside the gene matches: 4. From germline, CDR1 is SNHLY and CDR2 FYNNEI. The CDR3 consists of 12 residues. The CDR3 sequence: CASSGTGWEQYF. In DNA form, the CDR3 reads TGTGCCAGCAGCGGGACAGGGTGGGAGCAGTACTTC.